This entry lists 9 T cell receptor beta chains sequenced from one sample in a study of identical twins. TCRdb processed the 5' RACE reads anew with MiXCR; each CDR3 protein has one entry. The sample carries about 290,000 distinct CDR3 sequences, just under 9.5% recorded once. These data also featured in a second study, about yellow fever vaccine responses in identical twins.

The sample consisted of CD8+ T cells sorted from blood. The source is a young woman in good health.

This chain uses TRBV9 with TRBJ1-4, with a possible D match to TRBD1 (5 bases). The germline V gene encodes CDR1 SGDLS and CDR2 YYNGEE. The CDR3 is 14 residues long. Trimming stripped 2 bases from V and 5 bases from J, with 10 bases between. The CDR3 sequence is CASSVSQGNEKLFF. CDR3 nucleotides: TGTGCCAGCAGCGTGTCCCAGGGCAATGAAAAACTGTTTTTT.

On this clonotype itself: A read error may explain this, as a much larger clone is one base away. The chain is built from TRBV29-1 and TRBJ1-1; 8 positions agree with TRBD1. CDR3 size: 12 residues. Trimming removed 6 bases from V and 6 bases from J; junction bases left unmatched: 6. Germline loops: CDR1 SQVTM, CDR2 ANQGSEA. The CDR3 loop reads CSVMTGDAEAFF. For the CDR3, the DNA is TGCAGCGTAATGACAGGGGACGCTGAAGCTTTCTTT.

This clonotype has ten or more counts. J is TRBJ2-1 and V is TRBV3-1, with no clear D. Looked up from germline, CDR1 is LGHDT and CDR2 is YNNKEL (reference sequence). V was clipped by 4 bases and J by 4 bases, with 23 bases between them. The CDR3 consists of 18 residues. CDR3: CASSPPSHTVAPYNEQFF. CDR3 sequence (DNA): TGTGCCAGCAGCCCGCCATCCCACACAGTTGCCCCTTACAATGAGCAGTTCTTC.

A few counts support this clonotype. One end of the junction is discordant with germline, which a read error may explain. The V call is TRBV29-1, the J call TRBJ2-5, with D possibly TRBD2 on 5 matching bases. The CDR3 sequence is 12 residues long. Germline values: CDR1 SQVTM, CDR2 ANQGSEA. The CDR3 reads CSLDGEGETQYF. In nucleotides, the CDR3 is TGCAGCCTTGACGGGGAAGGAGAGACCCAGTACTTC. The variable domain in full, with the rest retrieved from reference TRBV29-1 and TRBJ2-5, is SAVISQKPSRDICQRGTSLTIQCQVDSQVTMMFWYRQQPGQSLTLIATANQGSEATYESGFVIDKFPISRPNLTFSTLTVSNMSPEDSSIYLCSLDGEGETQYFGPGTRLLVL.

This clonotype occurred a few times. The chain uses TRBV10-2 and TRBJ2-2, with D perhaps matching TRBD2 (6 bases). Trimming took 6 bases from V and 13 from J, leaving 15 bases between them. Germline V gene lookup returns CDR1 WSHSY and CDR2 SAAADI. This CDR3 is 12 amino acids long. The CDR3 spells CASRDVKGGLFF. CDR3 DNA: TGCGCCAGCAGAGACGTAAAGGGAGGGCTGTTTTTT.

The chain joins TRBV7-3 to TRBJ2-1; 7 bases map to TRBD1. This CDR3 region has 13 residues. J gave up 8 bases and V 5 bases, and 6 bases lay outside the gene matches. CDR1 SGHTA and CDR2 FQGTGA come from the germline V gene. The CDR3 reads CASSRIQGHEQFF. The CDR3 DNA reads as TGTGCCAGCAGCCGCATACAGGGGCATGAGCAGTTCTTC.

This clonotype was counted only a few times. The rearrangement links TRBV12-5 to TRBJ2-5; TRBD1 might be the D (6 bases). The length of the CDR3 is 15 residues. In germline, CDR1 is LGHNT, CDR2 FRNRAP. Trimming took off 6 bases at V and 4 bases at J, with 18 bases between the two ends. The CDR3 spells CASGPDLPGVETQYF. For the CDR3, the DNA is TGTGCTAGTGGCCCCGACCTACCAGGGGTAGAGACCCAGTACTTC.

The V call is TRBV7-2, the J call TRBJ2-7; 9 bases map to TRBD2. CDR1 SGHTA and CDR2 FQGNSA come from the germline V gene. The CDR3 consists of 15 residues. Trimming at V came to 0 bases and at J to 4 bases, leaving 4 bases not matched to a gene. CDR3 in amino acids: CASSLAGGGGYEQYF. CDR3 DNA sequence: TGTGCCAGCAGCTTAGCCGGCGGGGGGGGATACGAGCAGTACTTC.

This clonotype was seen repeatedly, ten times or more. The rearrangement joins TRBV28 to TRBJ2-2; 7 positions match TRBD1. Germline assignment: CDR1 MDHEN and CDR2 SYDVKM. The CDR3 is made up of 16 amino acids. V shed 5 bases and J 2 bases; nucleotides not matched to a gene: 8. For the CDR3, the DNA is TGTGCCAGCAGTATAAACACAGGGGCTAACACCGGGGAGCTGTTTTTT. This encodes CASSINTGANTGELFF.